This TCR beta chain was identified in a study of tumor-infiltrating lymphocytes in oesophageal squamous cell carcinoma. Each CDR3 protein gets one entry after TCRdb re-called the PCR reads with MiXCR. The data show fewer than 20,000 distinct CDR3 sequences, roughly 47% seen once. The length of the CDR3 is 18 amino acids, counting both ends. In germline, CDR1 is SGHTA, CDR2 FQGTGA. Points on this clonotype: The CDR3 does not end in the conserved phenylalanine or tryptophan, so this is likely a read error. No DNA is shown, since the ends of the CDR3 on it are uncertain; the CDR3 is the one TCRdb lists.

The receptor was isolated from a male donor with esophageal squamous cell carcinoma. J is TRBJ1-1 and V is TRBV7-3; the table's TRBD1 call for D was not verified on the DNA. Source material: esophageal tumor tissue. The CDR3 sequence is CASSSPTAIQPTSSTSGQ.